The 20 T cell receptor beta chains below all came from one sample that was sequenced in a study of T-cell memory formation after mild COVID-19 (dated by TCRdb to 2020 to 2023). The protocol used for the library was 5' RACE. The sequencer was an Illumina NovaSeq 6000. The public sequencing data were trimmed at Q25 with fastp and processed into clonotypes with MiXCR by TCRdb, which kept only in-frame beta chains. Rows merge per CDR3 protein into single entries with the most common DNA and genes. For this sample there are 300,000 to 400,000 distinct CDR3 sequences; 25% to 30% appear just once. Around an eighth of the sample comes from the top ten. The material sequenced was PBMCs or a T cell subset sorted from them (not recorded which). Source of these receptors: an adult woman who had mild COVID-19 (a few samples of this study predate the infection). The sample titles of this study are shuffled in the database, so cell type and time point are left out; the donor was told from shared clones.

The sample holds a few counts of this clonotype. The rearrangement links TRBV12-3 or TRBV12-4 to TRBJ1-2; D ambiguous. Trimming took off 7 bases at V and 5 bases at J, with 17 bases between the two ends. This CDR3 has 14 residues. As DNA, the CDR3 is TGTGCCAGCACCCTAATCGGGGTAGAGTATGGCTACACCTTC. This encodes CASTLIGVEYGYTF.

This clonotype was counted between two and nine times. The rearrangement joins TRBV14 to TRBJ1-1, with a weak D call TRBD1 (5 bases). V lost 1 base to trimming and J lost 2 bases, with 14 bases between them. CDR1 is SGHDN, CDR2 FVKESK, per germline. The CDR3 extends over 16 amino acids. CDR3 sequence reads: CASSQAGWGYNTEAFF. In DNA form, the CDR3 reads TGTGCCAGCAGCCAAGCCGGGTGGGGCTATAACACTGAAGCTTTCTTT.

The CDR3 nucleotides are TGTGCCAGCAGTCGTGGTGGGGCCAACGTCCTGACTTTC. It translates to CASSRGGANVLTF. The rearrangement uses TRBV27 and TRBJ2-6, with unresolved D. From germline, CDR1 is MNHEY and CDR2 SMNVEV (reference sequence). Trimming removed 5 bases at V and 3 bases at J, with 5 bases between. CDR3 length: 13 residues.

This chain links TRBV15 with TRBJ1-5; unclear D gene. Trimming took 4 bases from V and 4 from J, leaving 11 bases between them. The CDR3 runs 14 residues. Germline V gives CDR1 LNHNV, CDR2 YYDKDF (reference sequence). CDR3 in DNA: TGTGCCACCAGCACCTTGTACGGGAATCAGCCCCAGCATTTT. It translates to CATSTLYGNQPQHF.

This chain joins TRBV4-3 and TRBJ2-1, with a weak D call TRBD2 (6 bases). CDR1 and CDR2 (germline): LGHNA, YSLEER. The CDR3 extends over 14 amino acids. Trimming took off 8 bases at V and 8 bases at J, with 19 bases between the two ends. CDR3: CASQAEEGVDEQFF. The DNA for the CDR3 is TGCGCCAGCCAAGCGGAGGAGGGTGTCGATGAGCAGTTCTTC.

The chain couples TRBV28 to TRBJ1-2; D is unclear. V was pared by 4 bases and J by 4 bases, with 4 bases between. The CDR3 has 11 amino acids. The germline gives CDR1 MDHEN, CDR2 SYDVKM. The CDR3 loop reads CASSWSYGYTF. CDR3 DNA: TGTGCCAGCAGTTGGAGCTATGGCTACACCTTC.

This clonotype has a handful of counts. The chain couples TRBV7-2 to TRBJ2-2; 9 bases fit TRBD2. The J segment lost 2 bases and the V segment lost 5 bases, leaving 6 bases of the junction unmatched. CDR3 length: 16 amino acids. Per germline, CDR1 SGHTA and CDR2 FQGNSA. CDR3 sequence reads: CASSPLAGLNTGELFF. DNA for the CDR3: TGTGCCAGCAGCCCCCTAGCGGGACTAAACACCGGGGAGCTGTTTTTT.

This clonotype was seen only a few times. The J gene is TRBJ2-7, the V gene TRBV20-1, with D perhaps matching TRBD2 (6 bases). This CDR3 comprises 15 residues. V was cut by 6 bases and J by 0 bases, with 18 bases left in between. Germline lookup yields CDR1 DFQATT and CDR2 SNEGSKA (reference sequence). CDR3 coding DNA: TGCAGTGCGAGGGTATCGGGGCGGGACTCCTACGAGCAGTACTTC. This gives the protein CSARVSGRDSYEQYF.

The chain couples TRBV25-1 to TRBJ2-1; D remains ambiguous. The germline CDR1 and CDR2 sequences are MGHDK and SYGVNS. Between the trimmed V and J ends, which lost 7 bases and 10 bases, there was a span of 11 bases. This CDR3 has 11 residues. CDR3 residues: CASTLGGEQFF. As DNA, the CDR3 is TGTGCCAGCACCCTAGGTGGGGAGCAGTTCTTC.

This clonotype was seen a handful of times. The rearrangement links TRBV7-2 to TRBJ2-7, with D possibly being TRBD2 (6 bases). Germline-derived CDR1 and CDR2 are SGHTA and FQGNSA. The CDR3 consists of 16 residues. V was clipped by 1 base and J by 2 bases, with 15 bases between them. The CDR3 sequence is CASSLEAGPVTYEQYF. The DNA of the CDR3 is TGTGCCAGCAGCTTAGAGGCGGGGCCCGTCACCTACGAGCAGTACTTC. Full variable domain (outside the CDR3, taken from reference TRBV7-2 and TRBJ2-7): GAGVSQSPSNKVTEKGKDVELRCDPISGHTALYWYRQSLGQGLEFLIYFQGNSAPDKSGLPSDRFSAERTGGSVSTLTIQRTQQEDSAVYLCASSLEAGPVTYEQYFGPGTRLTVT.

This clonotype was counted between two and nine times. The rearrangement joins TRBV20-1 to TRBJ2-1; D may correspond to TRBD1 or TRBD2 (5 bases each). Germline values: CDR1 DFQATT, CDR2 SNEGSKA (reference sequence). The CDR3 consists of 16 residues. With 2 bases removed from V and 6 bases from J, the gap between germline ends came to 20 bases. As DNA, the CDR3 is TGCAGTGCTAGACTGAAAAGGGACGGCCTGTCCAATGAGCAGTTCTTC. It yields the protein CSARLKRDGLSNEQFF.

The chain couples TRBV9 to TRBJ1-1; no clear D gene. The V gene lost 0 bases and the J gene lost 1 base, with 4 bases spanning the gap. Germline V gene lookup returns CDR1 SGDLS and CDR2 YYNGEE. This CDR3 contains 13 residues. The CDR3 is CASSVGRNTEAFF. As DNA, the CDR3 is TGTGCCAGCAGCGTAGGTCGGAACACTGAAGCTTTCTTT.

V usage is TRBV9 and J usage is TRBJ2-3; no clear D gene. The V gene lost 4 bases and the J gene lost 1 base, with 13 bases spanning the gap. The CDR3 extends over 15 amino acids. CDR1 is SGDLS and CDR2 is YYNGEE in the germline V gene. The CDR3 protein is CASSPGSSRTDTQYF. CDR3 bases: TGTGCCAGCAGCCCAGGCTCTTCCCGCACAGATACGCAGTATTTT. The whole variable domain, remainder taken from reference TRBV9 and TRBJ2-3, is DSGVTQTPKHLITATGQRVTLRCSPRSGDLSVYWYQQSLDQGLQFLIQYYNGEERAKGNILERFSAQQFPDLHSELNLSSLELGDSALYFCASSPGSSRTDTQYFGPGTRLTVL.

This clonotype was seen a few times. DNA of the CDR3: TGTGCCAGCAGCTTGGGGACAGGGGCCGCGGAGGAGGACATTCAGTACTTC. Translation gives CASSLGTGAAEEDIQYF. This chain connects TRBV5-6 to TRBJ2-4; 9 bases agree with TRBD1. Germline CDR1 and CDR2: SGHDT and YYEEEE. The ends lost 0 bases at V and 8 bases at J; junction bases unmatched: 12. The CDR3 length is 17 residues.

The genes are TRBV3-1 and TRBJ1-2; 7 positions agree with TRBD1. Germline loops: CDR1 LGHDT, CDR2 YNNKEL (reference sequence). V dropped 3 bases and J dropped 4; count of bases not matched to a gene: 11. The CDR3 spans 16 residues. For the CDR3, the DNA is TGTGCCAGCAGCCAGAACACAGGGGTGTTAGTCTATGGCTACACCTTC. It is translated as CASSQNTGVLVYGYTF.

This clonotype was counted only a few times. The chain couples TRBV6-2 or TRBV6-3 to TRBJ1-2, with D possibly being TRBD1 (5 bases). This CDR3 contains 13 residues. Trimming left V 5 bases short and J 7 bases short, with 14 bases between. Germline loops: CDR1 MNHEY, CDR2 SVGEGT. CDR3 sequence reads: CASSPSGPFGYTF. The CDR3 DNA reads as TGTGCCAGCAGTCCCTCGGGGCCCTTTGGCTACACCTTC.

This clonotype occurred a few times. The genes are TRBV2 and TRBJ2-7; 10 bases are a match to TRBD1. Germline CDR1 is SNHLY and CDR2 is FYNNEI. V lost 5 bases, J lost 3 bases, and 4 bases stayed unmatched. CDR3 length equals 14 residues. The CDR3 loop is CASSQTGGDYEQYF. The CDR3 bases are TGTGCCAGCAGTCAGACAGGGGGCGACTACGAGCAGTACTTC.

The chain is built from TRBV6-5 and TRBJ1-1, with D hard to call. The CDR3 is made up of 14 amino acids. Germline V gene sequence: CDR1 MNHEY, CDR2 SVGAGI. V was trimmed by 2 bases and J by 5 bases, leaving 12 bases between them. The CDR3 protein is CASSYRVFGTEAFF. CDR3 coding DNA: TGTGCCAGCAGTTACCGCGTTTTCGGGACTGAAGCTTTCTTT.

This clonotype was seen more than once but under ten times. The rearrangement links TRBV18 to TRBJ2-5, with D uncertain. This CDR3 has 13 residues. V lost 6 bases and J lost 2, with 10 bases in between. Germline V gives CDR1 KGHSH, CDR2 LQKENI. Written as DNA, the CDR3 is TGTGCCAGCTCCTCGACGCGGCAAGAGACCCAGTACTTC. Protein product: CASSSTRQETQYF.

This clonotype was counted only a few times. The rearrangement uses TRBV4-3 and TRBJ2-3; D is uncertain. Trimming removed 1 base from V and 0 bases from J, with 8 bases in between. Germline assignment: CDR1 LGHNA and CDR2 YSLEER. The CDR3 has 15 amino acids. The CDR3 sequence: CASSQGTGSTDTQYF. CDR3 nucleotide sequence: TGCGCCAGCAGCCAAGGGACCGGGAGCACAGATACGCAGTATTTT.